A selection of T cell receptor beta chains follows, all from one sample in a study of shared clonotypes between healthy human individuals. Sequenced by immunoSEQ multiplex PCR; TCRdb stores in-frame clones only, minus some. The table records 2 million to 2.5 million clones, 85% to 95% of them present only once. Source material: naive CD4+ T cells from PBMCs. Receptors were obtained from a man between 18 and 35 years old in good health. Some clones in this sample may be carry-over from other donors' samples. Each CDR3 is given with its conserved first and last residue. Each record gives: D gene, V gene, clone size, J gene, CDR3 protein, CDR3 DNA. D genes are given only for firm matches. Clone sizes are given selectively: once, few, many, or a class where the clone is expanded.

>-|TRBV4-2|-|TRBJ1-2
CASSQEEGRDYGYTF
TGTGCCAGCAGCCAAGAAGAGGGTCGGGACTATGGCTACACCTTC
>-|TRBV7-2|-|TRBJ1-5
CASSLAPGFGSNQPQHF
TGTGCCAGCAGCTTAGCGCCGGGGTTCGGTAGCAATCAGCCCCAGCATTTT
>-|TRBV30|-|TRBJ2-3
CAWMIRSGSDTQYF
TGTGCCTGGATGATCAGATCAGGGTCCGATACGCAGTATTTT
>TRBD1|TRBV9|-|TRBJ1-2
CASSLIGTGFGYTF
TGTGCCAGCAGCCTAATTGGGACAGGGTTTGGCTACACCTTC
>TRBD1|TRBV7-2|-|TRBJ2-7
CASSLGQGIYEQYF
TGTGCCAGCAGCTTGGGACAGGGAATATACGAGCAGTACTTC
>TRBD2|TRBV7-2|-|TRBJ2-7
CASSFSAGGAYEQYF
TGTGCCAGCAGCTTCTCAGCCGGGGGGGCCTACGAGCAGTACTTC
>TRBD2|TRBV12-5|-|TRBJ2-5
CASGLWGGETQYF
TGTGCTAGTGGTTTGTGGGGGGGGGAGACCCAGTACTTC
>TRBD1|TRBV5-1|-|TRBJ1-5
CASSLGDRKSQPQHF
TGCGCCAGCAGCTTGGGGGACAGGAAAAGCCAGCCCCAGCATTTT
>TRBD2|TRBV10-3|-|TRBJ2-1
CAISPAGGEQFF
TGTGCCATCAGTCCAGCGGGAGGGGAGCAGTTCTTC
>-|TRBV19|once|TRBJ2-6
CASSIRGSGANVLTF
TGTGCCAGTAGTATCCGGGGATCTGGGGCCAACGTCCTGACTTTC
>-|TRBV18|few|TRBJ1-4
CASYRGGNEKLFF
TGTGCCAGCTACCGAGGGGGAAATGAAAAACTGTTTTTT
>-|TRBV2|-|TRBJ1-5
CASSGSGGSNQPQHF
TGTGCCAGCAGTGGGTCGGGGGGTAGCAATCAGCCCCAGCATTTT
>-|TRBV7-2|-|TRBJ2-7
CASSLEAVTLTYEQYF
TGTGCCAGCAGCTTAGAGGCAGTCACCCTAACCTACGAGCAGTACTTC
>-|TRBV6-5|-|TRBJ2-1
CASSYTGFYDEQFF
TGTGCCAGCAGTTACACGGGATTTTATGATGAGCAGTTCTTC
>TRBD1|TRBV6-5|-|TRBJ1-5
CASTRTPGQGQPQHF
TGTGCCAGCACAAGGACCCCGGGACAGGGTCAGCCCCAGCATTTT
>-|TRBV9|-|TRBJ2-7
CASSEGPGPDYEQYF
TGTGCCAGCAGCGAAGGACCGGGGCCCGACTACGAGCAGTACTTC
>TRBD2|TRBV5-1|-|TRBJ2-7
CASSLLAGGIYEQYF
TGCGCCAGCAGCCTGTTAGCGGGAGGGATCTACGAGCAGTACTTC